The rows below give T cell receptor beta chains drawn from one sample of a study of cytomegalovirus exposure and HLA in healthy donors. The repertoire was sequenced with immunoSEQ multiplex PCR; TCRdb's copy has only in-frame clones and lacks some. The sample lists 110,000 or so clones, around 77% occurring once. Sequences were obtained from PBMCs. The source of these receptors is a woman aged 25 to 45 in good health and CMV-seropositive. Both conserved end residues are part of each CDR3. Fields, in order: V gene, J gene, CDR3 protein.

v_call: TRBV30
j_call: TRBJ1-1
cdr3_aa: CAWSVWVGAEAFF

v_call: TRBV29-1
j_call: TRBJ1-1
cdr3_aa: CSVLKDRGNEAFF

v_call: TRBV10-3
j_call: TRBJ1-1
cdr3_aa: CAISELGTVNTEAFF

v_call: TRBV15
j_call: TRBJ1-1
cdr3_aa: CATSRVAGTEAFF

v_call: TRBV30
j_call: TRBJ1-1
cdr3_aa: CAWSRGQMNTEAFF

v_call: TRBV27
j_call: TRBJ2-7
cdr3_aa: CASSPSFGINPYEQYF

v_call: TRBV19
j_call: TRBJ1-1
cdr3_aa: CASKLPERTEAFF

v_call: TRBV4-1
j_call: TRBJ1-5
cdr3_aa: CASSQETALKPQHF

v_call: TRBV10-3
j_call: TRBJ2-3
cdr3_aa: CAISEALAGGQDTQYF

v_call: TRBV5-5
j_call: TRBJ1-1
cdr3_aa: CASSLIANTEAFF

v_call: TRBV27
j_call: TRBJ1-5
cdr3_aa: CASSPNRSNSNQPQHF

v_call: TRBV6-5
j_call: TRBJ2-3
cdr3_aa: CASSYSTGVVDTQYF

v_call: TRBV11-3
j_call: TRBJ2-7
cdr3_aa: CASSFGGLGYEQYF

v_call: TRBV9
j_call: TRBJ2-5
cdr3_aa: CASSGPGLAQETQYF

v_call: TRBV2
j_call: TRBJ1-3
cdr3_aa: CASSENRDRVYGNTIYF

v_call: TRBV5-1
j_call: TRBJ1-2
cdr3_aa: CASSDTGVGYGYTF

v_call: TRBV30
j_call: TRBJ2-7
cdr3_aa: CAWSLRGSVSYEQYF

v_call: TRBV27
j_call: TRBJ2-7
cdr3_aa: CASSPGTFTYEQYF

v_call: TRBV2
j_call: TRBJ1-1
cdr3_aa: CASSLSTEAFF

v_call: TRBV19
j_call: TRBJ2-5
cdr3_aa: CASSNRDRTLLGETQYF

v_call: TRBV9
j_call: TRBJ2-7
cdr3_aa: CASSVEGLAAYYEQYF

v_call: TRBV5-5
j_call: TRBJ1-1
cdr3_aa: CASRRTGGEGTEAFF

v_call: TRBV4-1
j_call: TRBJ1-3
cdr3_aa: CASSQGGAQGSGNTIYF

v_call: TRBV6-5
j_call: TRBJ1-1
cdr3_aa: CASSEQGTEAFF

v_call: TRBV5-6
j_call: TRBJ2-5
cdr3_aa: CASSLVASGMGETQYF

v_call: TRBV13
j_call: TRBJ1-1
cdr3_aa: CASGHAQGIRTEAFF

v_call: TRBV28
j_call: TRBJ1-3
cdr3_aa: CASSLGRGNTIYF

v_call: TRBV9
j_call: TRBJ1-1
cdr3_aa: CASSAEGQMNTEAFF

v_call: TRBV25-1
j_call: TRBJ1-5
cdr3_aa: CASSDSGSPDSNQPQHF

v_call: TRBV21-1
j_call: TRBJ2-1
cdr3_aa: CASTPWTSYFMTYNEQFF

v_call: TRBV2
j_call: TRBJ2-2
cdr3_aa: CASTLRGGANTGELFF

v_call: TRBV5-1
j_call: TRBJ1-1
cdr3_aa: CASSGRQGENTEAFF

v_call: TRBV7-2
j_call: TRBJ2-7
cdr3_aa: CASSLGTSGLIKEQYF

v_call: TRBV12-5
j_call: TRBJ1-5
cdr3_aa: CASGAFSGGRQPQHF

v_call: TRBV29-1
j_call: TRBJ1-2
cdr3_aa: CSVPTSPGVESYGYTF

v_call: TRBV28
j_call: TRBJ2-7
cdr3_aa: CASSPPGLALSSYEQYF

v_call: TRBV6-5
j_call: TRBJ1-3
cdr3_aa: CASSQRGLGGNTIYF

v_call: TRBV15
j_call: TRBJ2-7
cdr3_aa: CATSRGAGQGYEQYF

v_call: TRBV19
j_call: TRBJ1-3
cdr3_aa: CASTPPYGSGNTIYF

v_call: TRBV6-6
j_call: TRBJ2-7
cdr3_aa: CASGGRLYEQYF

v_call: TRBV18
j_call: TRBJ2-7
cdr3_aa: CASSPRPGGLDEQYF

v_call: TRBV25-1
j_call: TRBJ2-1
cdr3_aa: CASSEFTGSTYNEQFF

v_call: TRBV4-1
j_call: TRBJ1-5
cdr3_aa: CASSQRGPGQDYSNQPQHF

v_call: TRBV6-1
j_call: TRBJ1-3
cdr3_aa: CASSELSGGGNTIYF

v_call: TRBV6-6
j_call: TRBJ2-1
cdr3_aa: CASSFDGSSYNEQFF

v_call: TRBV9
j_call: TRBJ1-1
cdr3_aa: CASSSRQGANTEAFF

v_call: TRBV2
j_call: TRBJ2-5
cdr3_aa: CASSANAAGTSEVQETQYF

v_call: TRBV5-1
j_call: TRBJ2-2
cdr3_aa: CASSLGEGNTGELFF

v_call: TRBV19
j_call: TRBJ2-7
cdr3_aa: CASSSGVESYEQYF

v_call: TRBV6-6
j_call: TRBJ1-4
cdr3_aa: CASSYRDRGDEKLFF

v_call: TRBV21-1
j_call: TRBJ2-5
cdr3_aa: CASSKVVGCVETQYF

v_call: TRBV7-3
j_call: TRBJ1-1
cdr3_aa: CASSLGGELNTEAFF